The T cell receptor beta chain described here comes from a study of cytomegalovirus exposure and HLA in healthy donors. Study findings and constraints: Reports indicated that the classifier achieved high specificity and sensitivity in diagnosing cytomegalovirus status.

The PCR employed 60 Vbeta primers together with 13 Jbeta primers. This table comes from immunoSEQ multiplex PCR, and its TCRdb copy is limited to in-frame clones, with some not included. The table has 95,000 to 100,000 clones, under 85% seen once. As concerns this clone: Antigen specificity is unknown.

This CDR3 is 14 amino acids long. Trimming left V 3 bases short and J 4 bases short, with 12 bases between. From germline, CDR1 is MGHRA and CDR2 YSYEKL. The sample was PBMCs. The chain employs TRBV4-1 and TRBJ1-2; possibly TRBD1 for D (6 bases). The receptor was derived from a man aged 35 to 55 in good health and CMV-seronegative. CDR3 sequence reads: CASSQVGGGYGYTF. In DNA form, the CDR3 reads TGCGCCAGCAGCCAGGTAGGGGGTGGCTATGGCTACACCTTC.